This TCR beta chain was captured by sequencing in a study of T cell responses to AZD1222 COVID-19 vaccine. Clones were sequenced by immunoSEQ multiplex PCR, and TCRdb holds only the in-frame ones, with some missing. The table has about 140,000 clones, roughly 92% seen once. V was cut by 5 bases and J by 0 bases, with 11 bases left in between. Germline V CDR1 and CDR2: GTSNPN, SVGIG (reference sequence). The CDR3 is made up of 14 amino acids. The sequence was obtained from an adult in good health. Sequencing was performed on peripheral blood, taken on day 0 of AZD1222 vaccination. This chain joins TRBV30 and TRBJ1-3; maybe TRBD1 (5 bases). For the CDR3, the DNA is TGTGCCTGGGACCGGGGGGGCTCTGGAAACACCATATATTTT. This translates into CAWDRGGSGNTIYF. The whole variable domain, remainder taken from reference TRBV30 and TRBJ1-3, is SQTIHQWPATLVQPVGSPLSLECTVEGTSNPNLYWYRQAAGRGLQLLFYSVGIGQISSEVPQNLSASRPQDRQFILSSKKLLLSDSGFYLCAWDRGGSGNTIYFGEGSWLTVV.